This TCR beta chain was identified during a study of T cell responses to AZD1222 COVID-19 vaccine. Points from the study as a whole: Distributed over spike, vaccine-associated CD4 TCRs predominated at 160-218 and 743-854. AZD1222 recipients seropositive at baseline numbered only five to seven. Most donors were white British and more were female, and clonal diversity was possibly underestimated. Spike-specific TCR breadth rose after two AZD1222 doses, and depth rose as well.

Profiled with immunoSEQ multiplex PCR; TCRdb holds only in-frame clones, not every one. Of under 110,000 clones detected, 90% appear once; the ten largest clones hold 8%. On this clone: Its antigen is undetermined. The germline gene is not matched at one end of the junction; a read error may be the cause.

Germline V gene sequence: CDR1 SSHAT, CDR2 FNYEAQ (reference sequence). The CDR3 runs 16 residues. The chain uses TRBV7-7 and TRBJ2-2; TRBD1 might be the D (5 bases). The material was peripheral blood, obtained 28 days after the second AZD1222 dose. This receptor was taken from an adult who received the AZD1222 COVID-19 vaccine. The CDR3 DNA follows: TGTGCTAGCAGCCCAACCCAGGGCCCGAACACCGGGGAGCTGTTTTTT. Amino acid sequence: CASSPTQGPNTGELFF.